The 10 T cell receptor beta chains reported below all come from one sample, sequenced in a study of T cells after posttransplantation cyclophosphamide. Assay used: immunoSEQ multiplex PCR; TCRdb lists only in-frame clones, some missing. The repertoire consists of roughly 1,200 clones, none detected only once. A marrow graft followed busulfan-fludarabine conditioning, with cyclophosphamide on days +3 and +4. The sequenced sample was PBMCs, obtained 84 days after allogeneic stem cell transplant with posttransplant cyclophosphamide. The receptors derive from a young adult male patient who received an allogeneic stem cell transplant from a related donor, was CMV-positive, and had no GVHD. The graft donor may account for some of the T cells.

The chain links TRBV5-6 to TRBJ1-6, with a weak D call TRBD1 (5 bases). The CDR3 has 14 residues. V lost 0 bases to trimming and J lost 8 bases, with 9 bases between them. Germline CDR1 and CDR2: SGHDT and YYEEEE. The CDR3 region has the DNA TGTGCCAGCAGCTTGGGGGGCGCCGATTCACCCCTCCACTTT. Its translation: CASSLGGADSPLHF.

In this sample, this clone is medium-sized (0.01 to 0.1%). The gene calls are TRBV7-9 and TRBJ2-1, with 8 bases identical to TRBD2. V was pared by 3 bases and J by 7 bases, with 11 bases of the junction left unmatched. The germline V gene encodes CDR1 SEHNR and CDR2 FQNEAQ (reference sequence). The CDR3 contains 16 residues. For the CDR3, the DNA is TGTGCCAGCAGCTTGTCGGGAGCGGGAGCTGGGAATGAGCAGTTCTTC. It is translated as CASSLSGAGAGNEQFF.

This clone was counted at least ten times. The chain uses TRBV12-3 or TRBV12-4 and TRBJ2-3, with a tentative D call TRBD2 (5 bases). Trimming removed 7 bases at V and 0 bases at J, with 11 bases between. The CDR3 covers 14 residues. CDR3 protein: CASTLRLSTDTQYF. DNA for the CDR3: TGTGCCAGCACCTTGAGACTAAGCACAGATACGCAGTATTTT.

This clone is labeled as medium-sized. The chain has TRBV19 and TRBJ2-3, with 10 bases matching TRBD2. The CDR3 covers 16 residues. CDR1 and CDR2 from the germline V gene are LNHDA and SQIVND (reference sequence). V gave up 4 bases and J gave up 8 bases; unmatched junction bases: 12. The DNA of the CDR3 is TGTGCCAGTAGTACCCCGGGACTAGCGTCCTCGGGTACGCAGTATTTT. Protein: CASSTPGLASSGTQYF. The whole variable domain, filled in from reference TRBV19 and TRBJ2-3, reads DGGITQSPKYLFRKEGQNVTLSCEQNLNHDAMYWYRQDPGQGLRLIYYSQIVNDFQKGDIAEGYSVSREKKESFPLTVTSAQKNPTAFYLCASSTPGLASSGTQYFGPGTRLTVL.

In this sample, this clone is medium-sized. CDR3 coding DNA: TGTGCCAGCTCACCACCGGGACTAGCGGGAAATGAGCAGTTCTTC. Its translation: CASSPPGLAGNEQFF. The chain employs TRBV18 and TRBJ2-1; the match to TRBD2 covers 13 bases. The CDR3 extends over 15 amino acids. CDR1 and CDR2 (germline): KGHSH, LQKENI. V was pared by 0 bases and J by 7 bases, with 0 bases of the junction left unmatched.

By frequency in the sample, this clone is medium-sized. The V gene is TRBV13, the J gene TRBJ2-3, with TRBD2 identical over 10 bases. Germline V gene data show CDR1 as PRHDT and CDR2 as FYEKMQ (reference sequence). V lost 5 bases to trimming and J lost 5 bases; unmatched junction nucleotides: 16. The CDR3 consists of 18 residues. The CDR3 DNA reads as TGTGCCAGCAGCGCGGCCGACAAACTAGCGGGACGGGTAGATACGCAGTATTTT. Translation gives CASSAADKLAGRVDTQYF.

This clone qualifies as medium-sized. This chain links TRBV5-1 with TRBJ2-5, with unresolved D. V lost 4 bases and J 6 bases, leaving 7 bases between the germline ends. Germline V gene data show CDR1 as SGHRS and CDR2 as YFSETQ. The CDR3 contains 11 residues. In DNA form, the CDR3 reads TGCGCCAGCAGCCAACAAAAGACCCAGTACTTC. Translated, it gives CASSQQKTQYF.

By share, this clone counts as medium-sized. The rearrangement links TRBV5-4 to TRBJ1-2; 7 positions agree with TRBD1. Per the germline V gene, CDR1 is SGHNT and CDR2 is YYREEE (reference sequence). CDR3 length equals 16 residues. V lost 5 bases to trimming and J lost 4 bases; unmatched junction nucleotides: 14. The CDR3 DNA sequence: TGTGCCAGCAGAAGGGACAGCAAGACTCAGGCCTATGGCTACACCTTC. As protein: CASRRDSKTQAYGYTF.

This clone is deemed medium-sized. The chain couples TRBV19 to TRBJ2-5, with TRBD2 matching over 7 bases. The CDR3 is made up of 15 amino acids. The ends lost 2 bases at V and 1 base at J; junction bases unmatched: 4. Germline CDR1 and CDR2: LNHDA and SQIVND (reference sequence). The CDR3 DNA reads as TGTGCCAGTAGTATATGGGGGGGAGTCCAAGAGACCCAGTACTTC. Protein: CASSIWGGVQETQYF.

Judged by abundance, this clone is medium-sized. The V gene is TRBV29-1, the J gene TRBJ2-1, with 14 bases matching TRBD2. CDR1 and CDR2 from the germline V gene are SQVTM and ANQGSEA. Trimming took 3 bases from V and 8 from J; bases not matched to a gene: 3. The CDR3 is 14 residues long. The chain's CDR3 is CSVDGTSGSYEQFF. In DNA, the CDR3 is TGCAGCGTTGACGGGACTAGCGGGAGCTATGAGCAGTTCTTC.